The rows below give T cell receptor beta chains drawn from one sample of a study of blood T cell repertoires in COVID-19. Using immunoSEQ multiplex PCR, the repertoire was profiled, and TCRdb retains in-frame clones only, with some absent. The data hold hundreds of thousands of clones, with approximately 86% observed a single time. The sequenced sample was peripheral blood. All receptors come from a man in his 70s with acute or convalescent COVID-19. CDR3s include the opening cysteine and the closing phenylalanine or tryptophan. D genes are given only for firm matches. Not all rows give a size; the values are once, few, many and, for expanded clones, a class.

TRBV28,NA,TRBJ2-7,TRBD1,TGTGCCAGCACTCCCTGGGACAGATTTTACGAGCAGTACTTC,CASTPWDRFYEQYF
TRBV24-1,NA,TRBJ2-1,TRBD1,TGTGCCACCCGGGACAGCTACAATGAGCAGTTCTTC,CATRDSYNEQFF
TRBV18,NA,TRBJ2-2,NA,TGTGCCAGCTCACCACAACTGAGGAACACCGGGGAGCTGTTTTTT,CASSPQLRNTGELFF
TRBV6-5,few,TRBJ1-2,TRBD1,TGTGCCAGCAGTTTGACAGGGTACGGCTACACCTTC,CASSLTGYGYTF
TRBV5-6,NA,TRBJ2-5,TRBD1,TGTGCCAGCAGCCCGGGACAGGGGGCAGAGACCCAGTACTTC,CASSPGQGAETQYF
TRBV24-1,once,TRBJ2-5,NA,TGTGCCACCAGTGAAATGGGGCAAAAAGAGACCCAGTACTTC,CATSEMGQKETQYF
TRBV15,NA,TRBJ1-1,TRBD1,TGTGCCACCAGCAGAGATCAGGCACAGGGGGGGGCTGAAGCTTTCTTT,CATSRDQAQGGAEAFF
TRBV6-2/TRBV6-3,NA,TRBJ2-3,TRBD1,TGTGCCAGCAGCCCGCTGGGACAGCTCACAGATACGCAGTATTTT,CASSPLGQLTDTQYF
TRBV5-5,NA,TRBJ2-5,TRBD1,TGTGCCAGCAGCTTGGGACAGGGGGCCTTCCAAGAGACCCAGTACTTC,CASSLGQGAFQETQYF
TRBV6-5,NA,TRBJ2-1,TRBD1,TGTGCCAGCAGTCACGGACAGGGGGCTCGGGATGAGCAGTTCTTC,CASSHGQGARDEQFF
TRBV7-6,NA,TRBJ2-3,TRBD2,TGTGCCAGCAGCTTAACCACGGGAGGGTTCACAGATACGCAGTATTTT,CASSLTTGGFTDTQYF
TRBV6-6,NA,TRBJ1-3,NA,TGTGCCAGCAGTCTCGCATCCAGGGCTCTCTCTGGAAACACCATATATTTT,CASSLASRALSGNTIYF
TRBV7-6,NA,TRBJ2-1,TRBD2,TGTGCCAGCAGCCGCACCGTAGCGGGACCCGTCAATGAGCAGTTCTTC,CASSRTVAGPVNEQFF
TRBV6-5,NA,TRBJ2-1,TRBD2,TGTGCCAGCAGTCCCTTAGCGGGCTCCTACAATGAGCAGTTCTTC,CASSPLAGSYNEQFF
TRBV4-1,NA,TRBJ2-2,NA,TGCGCCAGCAGCCACAAACCGGGACAAGGGCTCCCTAAGCTGTTTTTT,CASSHKPGQGLPKLFF
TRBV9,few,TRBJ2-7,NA,TGTGCCAGCAGCGTAGACTGGAGCTCCTACGAGCAGTACTTC,CASSVDWSSYEQYF
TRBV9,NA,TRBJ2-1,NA,TGTGCCAGCAGCCCACAGGTGGCAATGGGGAATGAGCAGTTCTTC,CASSPQVAMGNEQFF
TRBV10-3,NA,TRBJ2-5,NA,TGTGCCATCAGTGAGTCGCAGGGTCTTCAAGAGACCCAGTACTTC,CAISESQGLQETQYF
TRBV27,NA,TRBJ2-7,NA,TGTGCCAGCAGGACTAACCCTGTATCCTACGAGCAGTACTTC,CASRTNPVSYEQYF
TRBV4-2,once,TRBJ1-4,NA,TGTGCCAGCAGCCCAACAGCCGGGGTGGGAAATGAAAAACTGTTTTTT,CASSPTAGVGNEKLFF
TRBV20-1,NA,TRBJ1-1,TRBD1,TGCAGTGCTAGTCCATCGACAGGGATGGGTGGGACTGAAGCTTTCTTT,CSASPSTGMGGTEAFF
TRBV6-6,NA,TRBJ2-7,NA,TGTGCCAGCAGTTACTCTCGGCAGGTCTCCTACGAGCAGTACTTC,CASSYSRQVSYEQYF
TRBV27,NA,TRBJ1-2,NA,TGTGCCAGCAGTTCACACCGAACCTATGGCTACACCTTC,CASSSHRTYGYTF
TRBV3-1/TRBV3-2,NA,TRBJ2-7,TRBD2,TGTGCCAGCAGCCAGTTCGGGACTAGTTCATACGAGCAGTACTTC,CASSQFGTSSYEQYF
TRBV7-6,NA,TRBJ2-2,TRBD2,TGTGCCAGCAGCGCCCTAGCGGGGGGGCCTGGCACCGGGGAGCTGTTTTTT,CASSALAGGPGTGELFF